These 31 T cell receptor beta chains came from one sample sequenced in a study of cytotoxic CD8 clonotypes in ibrutinib-treated CLL. Measured with immunoSEQ multiplex PCR; TCRdb has only the in-frame clones, and not every one. The data contain 130,000 or so clones, 70% to 90% of them singletons. The sample was PBMCs, taken after 24 months of ibrutinib treatment. These receptors came from a human donor with chronic lymphocytic leukemia.

This chain links TRBV5-6 with TRBJ1-1; D ambiguous. Germline V gives CDR1 SGHDT, CDR2 YYEEEE. The CDR3 consists of 11 residues. Trimming took off 5 bases at V and 5 bases at J, with 7 bases between the two ends. CDR3 sequence reads: CASRRDTEAFF. In nucleotides, the CDR3 is TGTGCCAGCAGAAGGGATACTGAAGCTTTCTTT.

This clone turned up a few times. V usage is TRBV9 and J usage is TRBJ1-6; possibly TRBD1 for D (5 bases). The CDR3 contains 14 residues. V was clipped by 3 bases and J by 8 bases, with 12 bases between them. The germline V gene encodes CDR1 SGDLS and CDR2 YYNGEE. CDR3 sequence reads: CASSGREADSPLHF. Written as DNA, the CDR3 is TGTGCCAGCAGCGGCAGGGAAGCGGATTCACCCCTCCACTTT.

V usage is TRBV6-5 and J usage is TRBJ2-1; D is tentatively TRBD1 or TRBD2 (5 bases each). Per germline, CDR1 MNHEY and CDR2 SVGAGI. This CDR3 spans 16 amino acids. V shed 2 bases and J shed 6 bases, with 17 bases lying between them. CDR3 in DNA: TGTGCCAGCAGTTACGGGGACCGCGATAAACCCAATGAGCAGTTCTTC. The encoded protein is CASSYGDRDKPNEQFF.

The chain joins TRBV6-5 to TRBJ2-7; TRBD2 matches 13 bases. The germline V gene has CDR1 MNHEY and CDR2 SVGAGI. V lost 6 bases, J lost 6 bases, and 8 bases stayed unmatched. The CDR3 covers 15 residues. The CDR3, as DNA: TGTGCCAGCAGAGAGTCGGGACTAGCGGGATCCGAGCAGTACTTC. This codes for CASRESGLAGSEQYF.

J is TRBJ2-5 and V is TRBV2, with D tentatively TRBD1 or TRBD2 (5 bases each). CDR1 is SNHLY and CDR2 is FYNNEI in the germline V gene. Deletions cut 6 bases from V and 1 base from J, with 9 bases between. The CDR3 sequence is 13 residues long. The CDR3: CASRAGTQETQYF. The CDR3, as DNA: TGTGCCAGCAGAGCCGGGACCCAAGAGACCCAGTACTTC.

The chain is built from TRBV25-1 and TRBJ1-3; 8 bases map to TRBD1. The CDR3 consists of 15 residues. CDR1 is MGHDK and CDR2 is SYGVNS in the germline V gene. The J segment lost 4 bases and the V segment lost 0 bases, leaving 2 bases of the junction unmatched. CDR3 in amino acids: CASSEYRTGGNTIYF. CDR3 nucleotides: TGTGCCAGCAGTGAATATCGGACAGGGGGAAACACCATATATTTT.

V usage is TRBV6-1 and J usage is TRBJ2-2; D might be TRBD1 (6 bases). This CDR3 is 18 amino acids long. V was clipped by 2 bases and J by 4 bases, with 20 bases between them. Germline CDR1 is MNHNS and CDR2 is SASEGT. The CDR3 DNA reads TGTGCCAGCAGTGAAATGCGAAGTGGGGGCCCCGGCACCGGGGAGCTGTTTTTT. Its protein is CASSEMRSGGPGTGELFF.

The chain uses TRBV5-1 and TRBJ1-1; D unclear. Germline lookup yields CDR1 SGHRS and CDR2 YFSETQ. This CDR3 comprises 13 residues. V was shortened by 5 bases and J by 3 bases, with 11 bases between the two germline ends. The DNA for the CDR3 is TGCGCCAGCAGTTTTCAGGCGGACACTGAAGCTTTCTTT. It translates to CASSFQADTEAFF. The variable domain in full, completed from reference TRBV5-1 and TRBJ1-1, reads KAGVTQTPRYLIKTRGQQVTLSCSPISGHRSVSWYQQTPGQGLQFLFEYFSETQRNKGNFPGRFSGRQFSNSRSEMNVSTLELGDSALYLCASSFQADTEAFFGQGTRLTVV.

The rearrangement uses TRBV28 and TRBJ2-3, with no clear D. The germline V and J ends were trimmed by 7 bases and 2 bases, with 10 bases remaining between them. The CDR3 has 13 residues. Per the germline V gene, CDR1 is MDHEN and CDR2 is SYDVKM. CDR3 amino acids: CASIKGVTDTQYF. The CDR3 DNA follows: TGTGCCAGCATAAAGGGCGTCACAGATACGCAGTATTTT.

This sequence joins TRBV7-3 and TRBJ2-3; perhaps TRBD2 as D (7 bases). The V end lost 3 bases, the J end lost 3 bases, and 16 bases lay between the germline ends. There are 16 residues in the CDR3. Germline V gives CDR1 SGHTA, CDR2 FQGTGA. CDR3 sequence reads: CASSFRGGGPTDTQYF. The CDR3 DNA is TGTGCCAGCAGCTTTCGTGGCGGGGGCCCTACAGATACGCAGTATTTT. Based on the CDR3 plus reference TRBV7-3 and TRBJ2-3, the full variable domain is GAGVSQTPSNKVTEKGKYVELRCDPISGHTALYWYRQSLGQGPEFLIYFQGTGAADDSGLPNDRFFAVRPEGSVSTLKIQRTERGDSAVYLCASSFRGGGPTDTQYFGPGTRLTVL.

V gene TRBV10-3 combines with J gene TRBJ2-3; 8 bases match TRBD2. The V segment lost 2 bases and the J segment 0 bases; nucleotides outside the gene matches: 7. The CDR3 is 17 amino acids. Germline loops: CDR1 ENHRY, CDR2 SYGVKD. The CDR3 reads CAISELGAGASTDTQYF. CDR3 nucleotide sequence: TGTGCCATCAGTGAGCTCGGAGCGGGGGCGAGCACAGATACGCAGTATTTT.

This chain connects TRBV19 to TRBJ1-1; no clear D. V gave up 7 bases and J gave up 0 bases, with 12 bases separating them. Germline values: CDR1 LNHDA, CDR2 SQIVND (reference sequence). The CDR3 is made up of 14 amino acids. The chain's CDR3 is CASKAGEMNTEAFF. CDR3 DNA sequence: TGTGCCAGTAAGGCCGGGGAAATGAACACTGAAGCTTTCTTT. Filled out from reference TRBV19 and TRBJ1-1, the complete variable domain reads DGGITQSPKYLFRKEGQNVTLSCEQNLNHDAMYWYRQDPGQGLRLIYYSQIVNDFQKGDIAEGYSVSREKKESFPLTVTSAQKNPTAFYLCASKAGEMNTEAFFGQGTRLTVV.

The chain employs TRBV10-3 and TRBJ1-6; D is unclear. Germline assignment: CDR1 ENHRY and CDR2 SYGVKD. This CDR3 has 15 amino acids. V lost 4 bases to trimming and J lost 5 bases, with 12 bases between them. The CDR3 sequence is CAISGIGQDNSPLHF. In nucleotides, the CDR3 is TGTGCCATCAGTGGGATAGGGCAGGATAATTCACCCCTCCACTTT.

The chain combines TRBV6-6 with TRBJ2-7, with 7 positions matching TRBD1. The CDR3 sequence is 16 residues long. Germline trimming cut 2 bases from V and 3 bases from J; bases unmatched to any gene: 10. Germline V gene sequence: CDR1 MNHNY, CDR2 SVGAGI (reference sequence). The CDR3 DNA is TGTGCCAGCAGTTACGGTTACAGGGGAGTGTTCTACGAGCAGTACTTC. This codes for CASSYGYRGVFYEQYF.

The rearrangement joins TRBV2 to TRBJ2-3; maybe TRBD2 (6 bases). The CDR3 is 12 amino acids. V lost 10 bases, J lost 5 bases, and 13 bases lay in between. Germline-derived CDR1 and CDR2 are SNHLY and FYNNEI. The CDR3 sequence is CATMGGGDTQYF. The CDR3 region has the DNA TGTGCCACCATGGGGGGTGGAGATACGCAGTATTTT.

The chain joins TRBV19 to TRBJ2-6, with D unclear. The germline V and J ends were trimmed by 9 bases and 0 bases, with 6 bases remaining between them. The CDR3 runs to 13 residues. Germline loops: CDR1 LNHDA, CDR2 SQIVND (reference sequence). In nucleotides, the CDR3 is TGTGCCAGCGGTCGCTCTGGGGCCAACGTCCTGACTTTC. This translates into CASGRSGANVLTF.

This clone showed up just once. CDR3 loop: CASSQDIGTGNGYTF. The CDR3 coding sequence is TGCGCCAGCAGCCAAGATATTGGGACAGGGAATGGCTACACCTTC. The rearrangement joins TRBV4-3 to TRBJ1-2, with 9 bases identical to TRBD1. Germline V CDR1 and CDR2: LGHNA, YSLEER. This CDR3 is 15 amino acids long. The J segment lost 6 bases and the V segment lost 0 bases, leaving 5 bases of the junction unmatched.

The genes are TRBV13 and TRBJ2-1, with TRBD2 as a possible D gene (7 bases). The ends were cut back, 5 bases at V and 4 bases at J, with 15 bases in the middle. The germline gives CDR1 PRHDT, CDR2 FYEKMQ (reference sequence). The CDR3 covers 15 residues. The CDR3 region is CASSGRGGGYNEQFF. The CDR3 nucleotides are TGTGCCAGCAGCGGAAGGGGAGGGGGATACAATGAGCAGTTCTTC.

V usage is TRBV14 and J usage is TRBJ2-3, with 12 bases fitting TRBD2. This CDR3 comprises 17 residues. The V gene end was trimmed by 4 bases and the J gene end by 6 bases; junction bases not matched to a gene: 11. Germline CDR1 and CDR2: SGHDN and FVKESK. CDR3 region: CASSPRTSGVGLDTQYF. In nucleotides, the CDR3 is TGTGCCAGCAGCCCTAGGACTAGCGGGGTCGGTTTGGATACGCAGTATTTT. The whole variable domain, remainder taken from reference TRBV14 and TRBJ2-3, is EAGVTQFPSHSVIEKGQTVTLRCDPISGHDNLYWYRRVMGKEIKFLLHFVKESKQDESGMPNNRFLAERTGGTYSTLKVQPAELEDSGVYFCASSPRTSGVGLDTQYFGPGTRLTVL.

V usage is TRBV7-9 and J usage is TRBJ1-2; TRBD1 matches 9 bases. The CDR3 has 17 amino acids. V trimming: 5 bases; J trimming: 6 bases; junction bases outside the gene matches: 16. Looked up from germline, CDR1 is SEHNR and CDR2 is FQNEAQ (reference sequence). In DNA form, the CDR3 reads TGTGCCAGCAGCCCGTCGACAGGGGGTTTTGGGGTTAATGGCTACACCTTC. It translates to CASSPSTGGFGVNGYTF.

The chain is built from TRBV19 and TRBJ1-2; D is unclear. The V end was cut by 1 base, the J end by 7 bases, with 7 bases between. The CDR3 sequence is 12 residues long. The germline CDR1 and CDR2 sequences are LNHDA and SQIVND (reference sequence). DNA of the CDR3: TGTGCCAGTAGTATAGGGACCCGTGGCTACACCTTC. Translated, it gives CASSIGTRGYTF.

The CDR3 spells CASSYGTPNYGYTF. The CDR3 DNA reads TGTGCCAGCAGTTACGGGACACCTAACTATGGCTACACCTTC. The J gene is TRBJ1-2, the V gene TRBV6-5, with D possibly matching TRBD1 (6 bases). The V gene's germline CDR1 is MNHEY and CDR2 SVGAGI. V was pared by 2 bases and J by 0 bases, with 7 bases between. CDR3 length: 14 residues.

The V and J genes are TRBV19 and TRBJ2-5; D uncertain. Germline V gives CDR1 LNHDA, CDR2 SQIVND (reference sequence). CDR3 length: 9 amino acids. Trimming removed 7 bases from V and 5 bases from J, with 2 bases in between. The CDR3 DNA follows: TGTGCCAGTAAGGAGACCCAGTACTTC. Residues: CASKETQYF.

V usage is TRBV5-1 and J usage is TRBJ2-1; TRBD2 agrees at 10 bases. Unmatched junction bases numbered 7, after V lost 1 base and J lost 6 bases. This CDR3 has 16 amino acids. Germline assignment: CDR1 SGHRS and CDR2 YFSETQ. The DNA for the CDR3 is TGCGCCAGCAGCTTGTTACCGAGGACTAGCGGCAATGAGCAGTTCTTC. Its protein is CASSLLPRTSGNEQFF.

In DNA, the CDR3 is TGTGCCAGCAGCCCGACCGGGAGGGTCTACGAGCAGTACTTC. Its protein is CASSPTGRVYEQYF. The chain uses TRBV7-2 and TRBJ2-7; 8 bases fit TRBD2. The V gene end was trimmed by 5 bases and the J gene end by 3 bases; junction bases not matched to a gene: 6. The CDR3 loop spans 14 amino acids. The germline gives CDR1 SGHTA, CDR2 FQGNSA. The full variable domain, its missing parts supplied by reference TRBV7-2 and TRBJ2-7, is GAGVSQSPSNKVTEKGKDVELRCDPISGHTALYWYRQSLGQGLEFLIYFQGNSAPDKSGLPSDRFSAERTGGSVSTLTIQRTQQEDSAVYLCASSPTGRVYEQYFGPGTRLTVT.

The chain has TRBV28 and TRBJ1-2; TRBD1 matches 7 bases. Germline V gene lookup returns CDR1 MDHEN and CDR2 SYDVKM. The CDR3 runs to 13 residues. With V trimmed by 11 bases and J by 2 bases, 8 bases remained unmatched. The CDR3 protein is CACQTGENYGYTF. CDR3 bases: TGTGCCTGCCAAACAGGGGAGAACTATGGCTACACCTTC.

The rearrangement uses TRBV9 and TRBJ2-1; 7 bases map to TRBD2. Germline V CDR1 and CDR2: SGDLS, YYNGEE. This CDR3 comprises 17 residues. Trimming at V came to 4 bases and at J to 5 bases, leaving 15 bases not matched to a gene. The DNA for the CDR3 is TGTGCCAGCAGCCCCCGTGGCCCGCGGGAGACCGACAATGAGCAGTTCTTC. It yields the protein CASSPRGPRETDNEQFF.

The genes are TRBV7-8 and TRBJ1-3; possible D gene TRBD1, 6 bases. Germline V CDR1 and CDR2: SGHVS, FQNEAQ. This CDR3 has 16 residues. V was clipped by 4 bases and J by 2 bases, with 15 bases between them. The CDR3 coding sequence is TGTGCCAGCAGCTCGACCACTAACAGGGCTGGAAACACCATATATTTT. Translation: CASSSTTNRAGNTIYF.

The chain recombines TRBV18 with TRBJ2-7, with 8 bases fitting TRBD1. J was trimmed by 0 bases and V by 6 bases; bases with no gene match: 4. The CDR3 is 14 residues long. CDR1 is KGHSH and CDR2 is LQKENI in the germline V gene. CDR3 nucleotide sequence: TGTGCCAGCTCCTCGGACAGGGTCTCCTACGAGCAGTACTTC. Encoded protein: CASSSDRVSYEQYF.

The gene calls are TRBV11-3 and TRBJ2-2, with 11 nucleotides matching TRBD2. J gave up 3 bases and V 5 bases, and 2 bases lay outside the gene matches. CDR3 length equals 15 residues. Germline lookup yields CDR1 SGHNT and CDR2 YENEEA. CDR3: CASSPGLADTGELFF. CDR3 sequence (DNA): TGTGCCAGCAGCCCGGGACTAGCGGACACCGGGGAGCTGTTTTTT.

This clone was detected once. V usage is TRBV27 and J usage is TRBJ2-7, with 13 bases fitting TRBD2. J was trimmed by 2 bases and V by 5 bases; bases with no gene match: 3. CDR3 length: 15 amino acids. CDR1 is MNHEY, CDR2 SMNVEV, per germline (reference sequence). The CDR3 loop is CASSVLAGGPYEQYF. For the CDR3, the DNA is TGTGCCAGCAGTGTACTAGCGGGGGGGCCCTACGAGCAGTACTTC.